This T cell receptor beta chain was sequenced during a study of post-analysis software for immune sequencing data. In the study overall: The study covered relapsing-remitting, secondary progressive and progressive-relapsing courses of multiple sclerosis.

Study observations and caveats: Analysis by F measure revealed that same-batch samples clustered strongly together. Controls had significantly higher normalized Chao1 diversity than multiple sclerosis patients. About five TRBV segments were more frequent in patients than controls; TRBV5-6, TRBV5-1 and TRBV20-1 belonged to this group.

The TCR beta cDNA libraries carried unique molecular identifiers. Starting from approximately 1 to 10 million T cells, the study yielded approximately 500,000 cDNA molecules. TCRdb reanalysed the PCR reads using MiXCR and keeps one entry per CDR3 protein. This sample has 750,000 to 950,000 distinct CDR3 sequences, with about 50% found just once. The CDR3 has 12 amino acids. Germline CDR1 reads SQVTM; CDR2 reads ANQGSEA. V was cut by 2 bases and J by 3 bases, with 8 bases left in between. As regards this clonotype: Its cognate antigen is unknown.

The sample taken for sequencing was blood. This receptor was identified in a girl between 5 and 17 years old with multiple sclerosis. This chain joins TRBV29-1 and TRBJ2-7, with D hard to call. The CDR3 sequence: CSVENSDYEQYF. CDR3 bases: TGCAGCGTTGAAAACAGTGACTACGAGCAGTACTTC.